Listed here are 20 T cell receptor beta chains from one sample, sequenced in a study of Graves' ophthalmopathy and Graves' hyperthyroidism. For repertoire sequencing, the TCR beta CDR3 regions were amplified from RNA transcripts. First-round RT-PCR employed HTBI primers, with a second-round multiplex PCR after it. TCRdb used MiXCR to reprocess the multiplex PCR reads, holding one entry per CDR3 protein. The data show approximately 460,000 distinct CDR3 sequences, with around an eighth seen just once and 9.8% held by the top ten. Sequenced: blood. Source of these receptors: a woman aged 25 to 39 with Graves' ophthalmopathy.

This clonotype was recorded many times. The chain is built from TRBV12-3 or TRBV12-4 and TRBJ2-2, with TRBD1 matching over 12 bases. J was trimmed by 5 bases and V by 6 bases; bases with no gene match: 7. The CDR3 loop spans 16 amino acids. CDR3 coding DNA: TGTGCCAGCAGCTGGGGACAGGGGGCGCATACCGGGGAGCTGTTTTTT. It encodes CASSWGQGAHTGELFF.

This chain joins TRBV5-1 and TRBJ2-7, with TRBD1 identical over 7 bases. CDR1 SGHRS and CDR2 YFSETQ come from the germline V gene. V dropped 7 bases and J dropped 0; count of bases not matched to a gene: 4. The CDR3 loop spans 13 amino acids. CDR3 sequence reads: CASAGTDSYEQYF. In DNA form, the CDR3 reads TGCGCCAGCGCCGGGACAGACTCCTACGAGCAGTACTTC. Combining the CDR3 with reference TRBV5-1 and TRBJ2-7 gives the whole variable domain KAGVTQTPRYLIKTRGQQVTLSCSPISGHRSVSWYQQTPGQGLQFLFEYFSETQRNKGNFPGRFSGRQFSNSRSEMNVSTLELGDSALYLCASAGTDSYEQYFGPGTRLTVT.

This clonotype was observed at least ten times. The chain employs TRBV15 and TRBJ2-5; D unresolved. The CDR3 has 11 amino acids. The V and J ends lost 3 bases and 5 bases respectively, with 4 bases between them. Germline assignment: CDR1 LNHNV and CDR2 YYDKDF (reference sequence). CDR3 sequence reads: CATSRGETQYF. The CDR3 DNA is TGTGCCACCAGCAGGGGGGAGACCCAGTACTTC.

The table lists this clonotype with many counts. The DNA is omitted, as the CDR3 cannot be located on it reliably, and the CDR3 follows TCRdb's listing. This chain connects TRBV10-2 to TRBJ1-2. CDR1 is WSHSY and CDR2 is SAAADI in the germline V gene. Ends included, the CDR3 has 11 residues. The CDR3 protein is CASSTSDGYTF.

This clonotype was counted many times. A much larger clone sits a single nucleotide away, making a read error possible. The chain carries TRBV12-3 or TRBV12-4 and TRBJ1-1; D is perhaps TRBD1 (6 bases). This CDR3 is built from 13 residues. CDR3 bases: TGTGCCAGCAGCCCTTATCAGGGGACTGAAGCTTGCTTT. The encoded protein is CASSPYQGTEACF.

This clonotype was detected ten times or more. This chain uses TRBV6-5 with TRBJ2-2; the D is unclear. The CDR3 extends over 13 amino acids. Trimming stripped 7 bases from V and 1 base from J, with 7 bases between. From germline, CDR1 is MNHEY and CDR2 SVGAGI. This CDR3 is CASNRENTGELFF. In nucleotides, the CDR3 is TGTGCCAGCAATAGAGAGAACACCGGGGAGCTGTTTTTT.

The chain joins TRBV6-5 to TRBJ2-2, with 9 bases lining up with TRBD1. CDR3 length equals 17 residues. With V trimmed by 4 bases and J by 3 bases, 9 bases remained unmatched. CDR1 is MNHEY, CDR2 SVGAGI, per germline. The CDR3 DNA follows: TGTGCCAGCAGTTTTCCACAGGGGGCGTTCGACACCGGGGAGCTGTTTTTT. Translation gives CASSFPQGAFDTGELFF.

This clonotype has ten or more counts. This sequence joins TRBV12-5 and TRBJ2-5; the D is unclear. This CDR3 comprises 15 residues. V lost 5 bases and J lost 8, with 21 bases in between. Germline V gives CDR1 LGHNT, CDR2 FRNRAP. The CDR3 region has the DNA TGTGCTAGTGGTACGCCGCCAGACAACCGGTTCACCCAGTACTTC. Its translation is CASGTPPDNRFTQYF.

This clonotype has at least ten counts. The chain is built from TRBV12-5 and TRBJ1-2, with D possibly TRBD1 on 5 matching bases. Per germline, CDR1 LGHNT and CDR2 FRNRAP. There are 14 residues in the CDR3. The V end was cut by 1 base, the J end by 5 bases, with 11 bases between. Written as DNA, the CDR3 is TGTGCTAGTGGTTTGGGGGACGGTCCGTATGGCTACACCTTC. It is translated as CASGLGDGPYGYTF.

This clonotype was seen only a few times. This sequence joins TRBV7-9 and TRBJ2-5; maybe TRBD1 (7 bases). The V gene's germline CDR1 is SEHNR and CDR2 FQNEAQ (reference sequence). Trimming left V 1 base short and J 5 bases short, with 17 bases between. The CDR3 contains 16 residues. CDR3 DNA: TGTGCCAGCAGCTTAGTCACAGGGGCAGCGGGTGAGACCCAGTACTTC. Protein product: CASSLVTGAAGETQYF.

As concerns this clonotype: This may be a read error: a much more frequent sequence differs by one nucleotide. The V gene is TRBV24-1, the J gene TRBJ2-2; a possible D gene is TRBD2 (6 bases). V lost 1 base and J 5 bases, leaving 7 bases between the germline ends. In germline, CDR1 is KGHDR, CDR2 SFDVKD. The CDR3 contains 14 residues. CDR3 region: CATSDFGGTGELFF. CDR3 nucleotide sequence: TGTGCCACCAGTGATTTTGGGGGGACCGGGGAGCTGTTTTTT.

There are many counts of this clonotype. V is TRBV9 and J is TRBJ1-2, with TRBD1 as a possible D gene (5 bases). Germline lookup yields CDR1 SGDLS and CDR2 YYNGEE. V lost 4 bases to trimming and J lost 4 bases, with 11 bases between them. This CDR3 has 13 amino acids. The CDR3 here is CASSSDRFYGYTF. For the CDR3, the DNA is TGTGCCAGCAGCAGTGACAGATTCTATGGCTACACCTTC.

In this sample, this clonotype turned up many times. CDR3 coding DNA: TGTGCCAGCAGTAATTATTTGGGGGGTAGCAGGATGGATGGCTACACCTTC. This gives the protein CASSNYLGGSRMDGYTF. V gene TRBV27 combines with J gene TRBJ1-2, with D perhaps TRBD1 (5 bases). Trimming removed 5 bases at V and 6 bases at J, with 25 bases between. CDR3 length: 17 residues. Germline CDR1 and CDR2: MNHEY and SMNVEV (reference sequence).

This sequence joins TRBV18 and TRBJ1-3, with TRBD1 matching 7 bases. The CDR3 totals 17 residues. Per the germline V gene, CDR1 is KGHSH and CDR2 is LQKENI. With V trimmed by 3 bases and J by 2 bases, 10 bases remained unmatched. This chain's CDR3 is CASSPSPGQLPGNTIYF. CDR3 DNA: TGTGCCAGCTCACCCTCTCCGGGACAGCTCCCTGGAAACACCATATATTTT. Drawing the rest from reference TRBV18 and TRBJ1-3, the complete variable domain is NAGVMQNPRHLVRRRGQEARLRCSPMKGHSHVYWYRQLPEEGLKFMVYLQKENIIDESGMPKERFSAEFPKEGPSILRIQQVVRGDSAAYFCASSPSPGQLPGNTIYFGEGSWLTVV.

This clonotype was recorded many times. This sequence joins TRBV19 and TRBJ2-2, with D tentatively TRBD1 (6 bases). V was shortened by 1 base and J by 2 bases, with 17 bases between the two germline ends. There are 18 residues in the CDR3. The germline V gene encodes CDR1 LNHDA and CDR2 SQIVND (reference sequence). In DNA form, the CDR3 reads TGTGCCAGTAGTATAGGCATACCCAGGGGCGATAACACCGGGGAGCTGTTTTTT. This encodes CASSIGIPRGDNTGELFF.

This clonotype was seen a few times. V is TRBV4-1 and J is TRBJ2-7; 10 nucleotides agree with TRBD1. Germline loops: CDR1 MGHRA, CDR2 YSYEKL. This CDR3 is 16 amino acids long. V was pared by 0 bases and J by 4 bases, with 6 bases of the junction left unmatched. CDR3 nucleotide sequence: TGCGCCAGCAGCCAAGAGAGGACAGGGGGGGGATACGAGCAGTACTTC. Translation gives CASSQERTGGGYEQYF.

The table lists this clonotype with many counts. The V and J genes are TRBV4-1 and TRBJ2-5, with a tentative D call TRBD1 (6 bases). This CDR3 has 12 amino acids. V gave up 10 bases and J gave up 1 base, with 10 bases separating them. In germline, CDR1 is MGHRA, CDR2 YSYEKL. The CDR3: CAIGTTQETQYF. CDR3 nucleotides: TGCGCCATCGGGACAACCCAAGAGACCCAGTACTTC.

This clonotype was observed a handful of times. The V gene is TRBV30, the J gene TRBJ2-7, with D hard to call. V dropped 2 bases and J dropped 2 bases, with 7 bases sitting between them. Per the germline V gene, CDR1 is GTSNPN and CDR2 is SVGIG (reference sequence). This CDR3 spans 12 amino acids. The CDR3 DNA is TGTGCCTGGAGTTTCCAAGCCTACGAGCAGTACTTC. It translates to CAWSFQAYEQYF.

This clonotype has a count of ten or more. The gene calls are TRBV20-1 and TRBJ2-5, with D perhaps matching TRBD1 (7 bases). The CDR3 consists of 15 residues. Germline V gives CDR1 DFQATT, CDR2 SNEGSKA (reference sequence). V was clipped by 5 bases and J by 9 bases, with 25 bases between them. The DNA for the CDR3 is TGCAGTGCTGGCCAAACAGGGGACCCCTGGGGGGCCCAGTACTTC. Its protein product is CSAGQTGDPWGAQYF.

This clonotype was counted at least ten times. The CDR3 is CASRVDQSNLGAFF. The CDR3 DNA is TGTGCCAGTAGAGTCGACCAATCCAATCTCGGAGCTTTCTTT. The chain links TRBV19 to TRBJ1-1; no definite D call. Trimming cost V 6 bases and J 10 bases, with 21 bases left between them. CDR3 size: 14 residues. Germline values: CDR1 LNHDA, CDR2 SQIVND (reference sequence).